The following is a T cell receptor (beta chain) sequence with its context. Its antigen remains unknown. The CDR3 extends over 14 amino acids. V was trimmed by 1 base and J by 5 bases, leaving 12 bases between them. Germline values: CDR1 SGHTA, CDR2 FQGNSA. Isolation per sample recovered at least 6 million PBMCs. The authors extracted at least 5.5 micrograms of total RNA per sample. Then a second PCR, running about 6 to 12 cycles, was carried out with a sample-barcoded 5' primer and a J-beta primer mix. A single record per CDR3 protein comes from TCRdb applying MiXCR to the 5' RACE reads. The table has 1,500,000 or so distinct CDR3 sequences, approximately 59% seen once. The entry originates in a study of blood T cells in healthy people across ages. General observations from the study: Long-lived donors exceeded aged donors in naive CD4+ cells and diversity. CMV status of donors was not determined, possibly confounding expanded clonotype changes.

What was sequenced was blood. The receptor was derived from a man aged 18-30 years in good health. V and J are TRBV7-2 and TRBJ2-7; maybe TRBD2 (5 bases). CDR3 in DNA: TGTGCCAGCAGCTTAGGGTTTAGCGCCGACGAGCAGTACTTC. This codes for CASSLGFSADEQYF.